This T cell receptor (beta chain) was recorded in a study of blood T cell repertoires in COVID-19. Data came from immunoSEQ multiplex PCR; TCRdb stores just in-frame clones and leaves some out. The sample yields roughly 320,000 clones, 85% to 95% seen once. Deletions cut 0 bases from V and 2 bases from J, with 8 bases between. CDR3 length: 14 residues. The germline V gene has CDR1 SGHRS and CDR2 YFSETQ. Participants were aged about 18 to 100 years, lived in 20 to 30 US areas, and enrolled virtually. Clinical histories supplied by participants themselves formed the basis of cohort assignment. For this clone: The identical CDR3 is also encoded by other nucleotide sequences in the sample.

Sequencing input: PBMCs or T cells enriched from blood (not recorded which). The chain couples TRBV5-1 to TRBJ2-5, with D possibly matching TRBD1 (5 bases). The sequence was collected from a woman in her twenties or thirties who had been exposed to COVID-19. The CDR3 reads CASSLAQGQETQYF. As DNA, the CDR3 is TGCGCCAGCAGCTTGGCCCAGGGTCAAGAGACCCAGTACTTC.